A single sample is the source of the 27 T cell receptor beta chains below, sequenced in a study of blood T cell repertoires in COVID-19. Measured with immunoSEQ multiplex PCR; TCRdb has only the in-frame clones, and not every one. This table holds about 500,000 clones, about 85% found once. The sequencing sample was made of PBMCs or T cells enriched from blood (not recorded which). These TCRs come from a woman younger than 35 who had recovered from COVID-19.

V is TRBV5-4 and J is TRBJ1-1, with 7 nucleotides matching TRBD1. After removal of 4 bases from V and 8 bases from J, the junction contained 5 bases not matched to a gene. Germline V lookup: CDR1 SGHNT, CDR2 YYREEE (reference sequence). This CDR3 is built from 12 residues. This chain's CDR3 is CASSTGQEEAFF. CDR3 DNA sequence: TGTGCCAGCAGCACCGGACAGGAGGAAGCTTTCTTT.

The rearrangement links TRBV4-1 to TRBJ2-3; 13 nucleotides match TRBD2. After removal of 0 bases from V and 3 bases from J, the junction contained 6 bases not matched to a gene. Germline V gives CDR1 MGHRA, CDR2 YSYEKL. The CDR3 has 18 amino acids. CDR3 DNA: TGCGCCAGCAGCCAAGAGGGGACTAGCGGGGCCCTGACAGATACGCAGTATTTT. It is translated as CASSQEGTSGALTDTQYF.

The rearrangement joins TRBV7-3 to TRBJ1-2, with 7 bases that match TRBD1. The CDR3 extends over 15 amino acids. In germline, CDR1 is SGHTA, CDR2 FQGTGA. Germline trimming cut 0 bases from V and 2 bases from J; bases unmatched to any gene: 3. CDR3 sequence reads: CASSLTPGGNYGYTF. CDR3 nucleotides: TGTGCCAGCAGCTTAACGCCAGGGGGGAACTATGGCTACACCTTC.

The CDR3 protein is CASSLGQTKFYGYTF. The DNA of the CDR3 is TGTGCCAGCAGCTTAGGGCAGACTAAGTTCTATGGCTACACCTTC. The rearrangement links TRBV13 to TRBJ1-2, with no clear D. V lost 0 bases to trimming and J lost 4 bases, with 12 bases between them. The length of the CDR3 is 15 residues. Germline-derived CDR1 and CDR2 are PRHDT and FYEKMQ (reference sequence).

The chain combines TRBV30 with TRBJ1-6; TRBD1 matches at 10 bases. Trimming removed 7 bases from V and 9 bases from J; junction bases left unmatched: 18. This CDR3 has 17 amino acids. Germline CDR1 and CDR2: GTSNPN and SVGIG (reference sequence). CDR3 DNA: TGTGCCTTCACCCGGGACAGGGGACAAAGGAGAATTTCACCCCTCCACTTT. Amino acids: CAFTRDRGQRRISPLHF.

This sequence joins TRBV3-1 (or the pseudogene TRBV3-2) and TRBJ2-5; maybe TRBD2 (5 bases). The germline CDR1 and CDR2 sequences are LGHDT and YNNKEL (reference sequence). Deletions cut 5 bases from V and 2 bases from J, with 18 bases between. CDR3 size: 16 residues. CDR3 DNA sequence: TGTGCCAGCAGCTCAGAGAGGGCTCGTGGGCAAGAGACCCAGTACTTC. Its protein is CASSSERARGQETQYF.

This clone has more than one count but fewer than ten. Distinct nucleotide sequences in the sample also encode this CDR3. The chain has TRBV27 and TRBJ1-2; 7 bases are shared with TRBD1. J gave up 0 bases and V 6 bases, and 4 bases lay outside the gene matches. The CDR3 length is 14 residues. Germline V lookup: CDR1 MNHEY, CDR2 SMNVEV (reference sequence). In DNA form, the CDR3 reads TGTGCCAGCAGCCGACAGGGAGCTAACTATGGCTACACCTTC. Residues: CASSRQGANYGYTF.

The CDR3 DNA sequence: TGTGCCTGGAGTTTACAGGGGGCGCGGAACACCTTC. It codes for CAWSLQGARNTF. The chain recombines TRBV30 with TRBJ1-2; 9 positions match TRBD1. Unmatched junction bases numbered 7, after V lost 2 bases and J lost 12 bases. Germline CDR1 is GTSNPN and CDR2 is SVGIG (reference sequence). The CDR3 totals 12 residues.

A word on this clone: At the DNA level, this CDR3 is encoded by other sequences in the same sample as well. This sequence joins TRBV5-1 and TRBJ1-1, with D tentatively TRBD1 (5 bases). The germline CDR1 and CDR2 sequences are SGHRS and YFSETQ. The CDR3 totals 11 residues. V was cut by 4 bases and J by 8 bases, with 9 bases left in between. The CDR3 DNA follows: TGCGCCAGCAGCCTTCGGGGGGAAGCTTTCTTT. Translation: CASSLRGEAFF.

This clone occurred once. CDR3 bases: TGTGCCAGCAGCCGAGGGTATCGGGGGAATGAGCAGTTCTTC. Residues: CASSRGYRGNEQFF. The chain joins TRBV7-3 to TRBJ2-1, with D possibly TRBD2 on 6 matching bases. Germline V gene data show CDR1 as SGHTA and CDR2 as FQGTGA. The CDR3 extends over 14 amino acids. The V gene lost 5 bases and the J gene lost 7 bases, with 15 bases spanning the gap.

The chain is built from TRBV5-1 and TRBJ2-3; 9 nucleotides match TRBD1. With 3 bases clipped from V and 0 bases from J, the junction kept 5 bases outside the gene matches. The CDR3 is made up of 16 amino acids. CDR1 SGHRS and CDR2 YFSETQ come from the germline V gene. The CDR3 DNA is TGCGCCAGCAGCTGGACAGGGGACTCTAGCACAGATACGCAGTATTTT. As protein: CASSWTGDSSTDTQYF.

This chain links TRBV12-3 or TRBV12-4 with TRBJ2-7; a weak D match, TRBD2 (5 bases). The V and J ends lost 8 bases and 0 bases respectively, with 11 bases between them. This CDR3 region has 13 residues. CDR3 nucleotide sequence: TGTGCCAGCCACGGTGGGAGCTCCTACGAGCAGTACTTC. This sequence encodes CASHGGSSYEQYF.

The chain recombines TRBV10-3 with TRBJ1-1, with a weak D call TRBD1 (6 bases). CDR3 length: 15 amino acids. Germline CDR1 reads ENHRY; CDR2 reads SYGVKD. The ends were cut back, 4 bases at V and 4 bases at J, with 16 bases in the middle. The CDR3 DNA is TGTGCCATCAGTGGAGCGGCAGGGGCGAGCACTGAAGCTTTCTTT. This translates into CAISGAAGASTEAFF.

The rearrangement links TRBV19 to TRBJ1-5; 7 positions agree with TRBD1. Germline V gives CDR1 LNHDA, CDR2 SQIVND (reference sequence). This CDR3 has 15 amino acids. V lost 7 bases and J lost 5; bases outside the gene matches: 11. The CDR3 DNA sequence: TGTGCCAGTAATCGACGGGACAGTCAGTATCAGCCCCAGCATTTT. Translation gives CASNRRDSQYQPQHF.

This chain joins TRBV3-1 (or the pseudogene TRBV3-2) and TRBJ1-4, with D perhaps matching TRBD1 (6 bases). Germline CDR1 is LGHDT and CDR2 is YNNKEL (reference sequence). The V end was cut by 0 bases, the J end by 8 bases, with 13 bases between. The CDR3 has 15 residues. CDR3 nucleotides: TGTGCCAGCAGCCAAGAGCGTTCGGGGACAGAAAAACTGTTTTTT. Translating gives CASSQERSGTEKLFF.

The chain has TRBV30 and TRBJ2-3; TRBD2 is a possible D gene (5 bases). Per germline, CDR1 GTSNPN and CDR2 SVGIG (reference sequence). V was cut by 2 bases and J by 7 bases, with 19 bases left in between. CDR3 length: 15 residues. The CDR3 loop is CAWSPGSGSENTQYF. CDR3 nucleotides: TGTGCCTGGAGTCCGGGCTCGGGGAGCGAGAATACGCAGTATTTT.

This clone was recorded only once. The chain employs TRBV7-9 and TRBJ1-3; D unclear. CDR3 size: 18 residues. Trimming took 5 bases from V and 0 from J, leaving 20 bases between them. The V gene's germline CDR1 is SEHNR and CDR2 FQNEAQ (reference sequence). In DNA form, the CDR3 reads TGTGCCAGCAGCCCGACTAGTGGCGGGTTTTACTCTGGAAACACCATATATTTT. Translating it yields CASSPTSGGFYSGNTIYF.

The chain couples TRBV2 to TRBJ1-1; 10 nucleotides align to TRBD1. Germline V CDR1 and CDR2: SNHLY, FYNNEI. This CDR3 region has 16 residues. V lost 3 bases and J lost 3; bases outside the gene matches: 7. CDR3 DNA: TGTGCCAGCAGTGAGACAGGGGGCAATCCTTACACTGAAGCTTTCTTT. This sequence encodes CASSETGGNPYTEAFF.

The chain has TRBV28 and TRBJ1-1; D ambiguous. Deletions cut 6 bases from V and 4 bases from J, with 18 bases between. Germline loops: CDR1 MDHEN, CDR2 SYDVKM. The CDR3 spans 15 residues. Written as DNA, the CDR3 is TGTGCCAGCAGATCCGAAGAGGGAAGGGCCACTGAAGCTTTCTTT. Translation gives CASRSEEGRATEAFF.

The rearrangement uses TRBV2 and TRBJ2-7, with 7 positions matching TRBD1. This CDR3 spans 13 amino acids. CDR1 and CDR2 from the germline V gene are SNHLY and FYNNEI. Trimming took 0 bases from V and 9 from J; bases not matched to a gene: 5. Here the CDR3 reads CASSEALGTAQYF. CDR3 DNA sequence: TGTGCCAGCAGTGAAGCGCTGGGGACAGCGCAGTACTTC. The entire variable domain, with the rest obtained from reference TRBV2 and TRBJ2-7, is as follows: EPEVTQTPSHQVTQMGQEVILRCVPISNHLYFYWYRQILGQKVEFLVSFYNNEISEKSEIFDDQFSVERPDGSNFTLKIRSTKLEDSAMYFCASSEALGTAQYFGPGTRLTVT.

The CDR3 sequence: CASSGSGGTYNEQFF. CDR3 sequence (DNA): TGTGCCAGCAGTGGAAGCGGGGGGACCTACAATGAGCAGTTCTTC. The V gene is TRBV2, the J gene TRBJ2-1; the match to TRBD2 covers 9 bases. CDR1 and CDR2 (germline): SNHLY, FYNNEI. J gave up 2 bases and V 4 bases, and 3 bases lay outside the gene matches. The CDR3 loop spans 15 amino acids.

The rearrangement uses TRBV28 and TRBJ2-3; TRBD2 might be the D (5 bases). CDR3 size: 16 residues. The ends were cut back, 3 bases at V and 6 bases at J, with 19 bases in the middle. The germline gives CDR1 MDHEN, CDR2 SYDVKM. The CDR3 coding sequence is TGTGCCAGCAGTTTTTCCGGGATCCTCGGAGCGGATACGCAGTATTTT. This encodes CASSFSGILGADTQYF.

The chain uses TRBV19 and TRBJ1-1, with D possibly being TRBD1 (5 bases). The CDR3 is 14 residues long. Germline CDR1 LNHDA, CDR2 SQIVND (reference sequence). Trimming pared 3 bases from V and 8 bases from J, leaving 16 bases between. The CDR3: CASSIPDTPAEAFF. The CDR3, as DNA: TGTGCCAGTAGTATCCCGGACACGCCTGCCGAAGCTTTCTTT. Using reference TRBV19 and TRBJ1-1 for the parts outside the CDR3, the full variable domain is DGGITQSPKYLFRKEGQNVTLSCEQNLNHDAMYWYRQDPGQGLRLIYYSQIVNDFQKGDIAEGYSVSREKKESFPLTVTSAQKNPTAFYLCASSIPDTPAEAFFGQGTRLTVV.

The rearrangement uses TRBV19 and TRBJ1-5; perhaps TRBD1 as D (6 bases). V was clipped by 3 bases and J by 1 base, with 13 bases between them. Germline V CDR1 and CDR2: LNHDA, SQIVND (reference sequence). The CDR3 is made up of 16 amino acids. This CDR3 reads CASSMVRGQSNQPQHF. The DNA of the CDR3 is TGTGCCAGTAGTATGGTCAGGGGCCAAAGCAATCAGCCCCAGCATTTT.

The gene calls are TRBV18 and TRBJ1-6; D is undetermined. The CDR3 is made up of 13 amino acids. Between the trimmed V and J ends, which lost 1 base and 8 bases, there was a span of 6 bases. Looked up from germline, CDR1 is KGHSH and CDR2 is LQKENI. CDR3 DNA sequence: TGTGCCAGCTCACCACTGACTTATTCACCCCTCCACTTT. It translates to CASSPLTYSPLHF. Together with reference TRBV18 and TRBJ1-6, the CDR3 gives the full variable domain: NAGVMQNPRHLVRRRGQEARLRCSPMKGHSHVYWYRQLPEEGLKFMVYLQKENIIDESGMPKERFSAEFPKEGPSILRIQQVVRGDSAAYFCASSPLTYSPLHFGNGTRLTVT.

The genes are TRBV30 and TRBJ2-3; 10 nucleotides align to TRBD2. The V gene end was trimmed by 0 bases and the J gene end by 7 bases; junction bases not matched to a gene: 7. The CDR3 is 15 amino acids. Germline loops: CDR1 GTSNPN, CDR2 SVGIG (reference sequence). The CDR3 protein is CAWSVQAGGPYTQYF. Here the CDR3 DNA reads TGTGCCTGGAGTGTACAAGCGGGGGGGCCTTATACGCAGTATTTT.

This clone was seen a few times. V is TRBV7-2 and J is TRBJ2-7; no reliable D call. CDR1 is SGHTA, CDR2 FQGNSA, per germline. The CDR3 is 15 amino acids. V was pared by 5 bases and J by 0 bases, with 14 bases between. CDR3 coding DNA: TGTGCCAGCAGCCCCAGTGCAGGAATCTCCTACGAGCAGTACTTC. As protein: CASSPSAGISYEQYF.